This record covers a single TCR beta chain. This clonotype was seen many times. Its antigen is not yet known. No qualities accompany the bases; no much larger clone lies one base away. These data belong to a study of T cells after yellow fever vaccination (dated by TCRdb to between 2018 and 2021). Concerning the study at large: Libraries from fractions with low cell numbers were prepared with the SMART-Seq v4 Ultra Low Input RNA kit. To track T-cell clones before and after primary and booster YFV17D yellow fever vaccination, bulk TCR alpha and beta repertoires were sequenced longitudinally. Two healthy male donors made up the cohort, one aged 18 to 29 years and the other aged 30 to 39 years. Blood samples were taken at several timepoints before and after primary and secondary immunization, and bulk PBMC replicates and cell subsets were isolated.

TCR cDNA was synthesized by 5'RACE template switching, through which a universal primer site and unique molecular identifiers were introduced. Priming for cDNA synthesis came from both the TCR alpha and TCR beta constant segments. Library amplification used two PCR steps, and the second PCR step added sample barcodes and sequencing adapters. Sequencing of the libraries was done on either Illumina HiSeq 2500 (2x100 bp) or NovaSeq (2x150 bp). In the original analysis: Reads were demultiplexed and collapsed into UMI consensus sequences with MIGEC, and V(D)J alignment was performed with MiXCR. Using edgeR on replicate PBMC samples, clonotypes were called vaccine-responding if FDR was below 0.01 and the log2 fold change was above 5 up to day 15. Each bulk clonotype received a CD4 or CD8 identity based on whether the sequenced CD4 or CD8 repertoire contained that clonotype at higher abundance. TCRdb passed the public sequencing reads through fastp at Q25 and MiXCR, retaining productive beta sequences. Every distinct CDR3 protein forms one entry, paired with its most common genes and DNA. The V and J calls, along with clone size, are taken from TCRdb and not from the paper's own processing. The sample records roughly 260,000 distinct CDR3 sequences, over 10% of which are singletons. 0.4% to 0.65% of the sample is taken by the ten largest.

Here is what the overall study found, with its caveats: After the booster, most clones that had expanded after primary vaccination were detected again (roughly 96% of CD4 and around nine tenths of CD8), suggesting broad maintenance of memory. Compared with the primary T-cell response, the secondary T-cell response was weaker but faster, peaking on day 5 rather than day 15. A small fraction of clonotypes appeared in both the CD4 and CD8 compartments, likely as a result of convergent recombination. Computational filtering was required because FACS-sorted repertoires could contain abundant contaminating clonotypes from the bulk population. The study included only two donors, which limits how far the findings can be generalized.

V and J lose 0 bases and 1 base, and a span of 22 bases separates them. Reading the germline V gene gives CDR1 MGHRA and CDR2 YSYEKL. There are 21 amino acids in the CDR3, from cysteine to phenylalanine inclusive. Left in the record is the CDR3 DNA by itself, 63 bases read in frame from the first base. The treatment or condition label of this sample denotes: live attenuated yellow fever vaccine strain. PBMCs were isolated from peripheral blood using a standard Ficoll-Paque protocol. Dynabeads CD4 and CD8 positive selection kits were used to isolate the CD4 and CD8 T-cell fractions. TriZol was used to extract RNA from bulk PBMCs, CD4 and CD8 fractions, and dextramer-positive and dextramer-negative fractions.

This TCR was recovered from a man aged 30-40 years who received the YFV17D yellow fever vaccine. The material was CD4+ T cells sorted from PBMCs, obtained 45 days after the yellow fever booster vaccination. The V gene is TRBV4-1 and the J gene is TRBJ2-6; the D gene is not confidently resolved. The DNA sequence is TGCGCCAGCAGCCAAGATAGGTTAATGGGCCAGGTACTATCTGGGGCCAACGTCCTGACTTTC. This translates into CASSQDRLMGQVLSGANVLTF.